This T cell receptor (beta chain) was identified in a study of CD8 T cells in ankylosing spondylitis. Findings and limits, study-wide: Ankylosing spondylitis blood appeared to be characterized by a TCR beta motif of under ten highly homologous variants. Disease-associated clones were CD8+ and fairly uncommon in peripheral blood. Earlier work had already found some motif variants in reactive arthritis synovial fluid and blood. Matched synovial fluid from ankylosing spondylitis patients was reported to be enriched for disease-linked clones.

Quantitative barcoded 5'-RACE was used to prepare TCR beta libraries. From the 5' RACE reads, TCRdb called clonotypes with MiXCR, one entry per CDR3 protein. This table holds approximately 540,000 distinct CDR3 sequences, roughly 13% found once. Germline CDR1 and CDR2: SQVTM and ANQGSEA. Unmatched junction bases numbered 9, after V lost 4 bases and J lost 5 bases. The CDR3 has 14 residues. As concerns this clonotype: Its antigen is as yet unknown.

The TCR sequence derives from a male donor with ankylosing spondylitis. The source material was blood, either unsorted or a sorted T cell fraction (not recorded which). This chain uses TRBV29-1 with TRBJ2-7; 9 bases align to TRBD2. The CDR3 DNA sequence: TGCAGCGTTGGAGGGGCGGGAGGGCTTGACGAGCAGTACTTC. Translating it yields CSVGGAGGLDEQYF.